These 14 T cell receptor beta chains originate from one sample sequenced in a study of identical twins (dated by TCRdb to about 2016). Libraries were built with 5' RACE. Sequencing used an Illumina HiSeq 2000. TCRdb cleaned the public reads at Q25 with fastp, built clones with MiXCR and kept in-frame beta chains. A single entry per CDR3 protein holds the most common genes and DNA from its merged rows. For this sample there are about 700,000 distinct CDR3 sequences; 5.5% to 6.5% appear just once. The top ten clonotypes cover around 1.9% of the sample. Sequenced material: naive T cells sorted from blood. What the cell subset or site label conveys for this sample: cells isolated with a human naive T-cell isolation kit. These receptors originate from a man aged 18 to 29 in good health.

The table lists this clonotype with many counts. This chain uses TRBV20-1 with TRBJ2-1; the D is unclear. The CDR3 is made up of 13 amino acids. Between the trimmed V and J ends, which lost 7 bases and 0 bases, there was a span of 10 bases. The V gene's germline CDR1 is DFQATT and CDR2 SNEGSKA (reference sequence). The CDR3 loop is CSGTRSSYNEQFF. CDR3 sequence (DNA): TGCAGTGGCACGCGGAGCTCCTACAATGAGCAGTTCTTC.

This clonotype came up many times. In DNA, the CDR3 is TGCAGTGCTAGAGGTCCTACCCCTGAAGCTTTCTTT. It codes for CSARGPTPEAFF. The genes are TRBV20-1 and TRBJ1-1; D remains ambiguous. The CDR3 sequence is 12 residues long. CDR1 and CDR2 from the germline V gene are DFQATT and SNEGSKA (reference sequence). Trimming removed 1 base at V and 6 bases at J, with 9 bases between.

This clonotype has ten or more counts. J is TRBJ1-1 and V is TRBV25-1; D gene ambiguous. V gave up 1 base and J gave up 10 bases, with 13 bases separating them. Germline CDR1 is MGHDK and CDR2 is SYGVNS. This CDR3 has 13 residues. DNA for the CDR3: TGTGCCAGCAGTGAATTGGACCGGATGAGAGCTTTCTTT. This gives the protein CASSELDRMRAFF.

Worth noting for this clonotype: The junction departs from the called germline gene at one end, perhaps through a read error. The chain employs TRBV29-1 and TRBJ2-2; D perhaps matches TRBD2 (6 bases). In germline, CDR1 is SQVTM, CDR2 ANQGSEA. This CDR3 region has 14 residues. The DNA for the CDR3 is TGCAGCGTCGGGACTTCTTCGAACACCGAGGAGCTGTTTTTT. It is translated as CSVGTSSNTEELFF.

This clonotype was counted at least ten times. The V and J genes are TRBV27 and TRBJ2-3; D unresolved. Trimming left V 3 bases short and J 8 bases short, with 12 bases between. CDR3 size: 13 residues. Germline V gene data show CDR1 as MNHEY and CDR2 as SMNVEV (reference sequence). The CDR3 region has the DNA TGTGCCAGCAGTTTTACCGTAGTGGGTACGCAGTATTTT. Its protein is CASSFTVVGTQYF.

Many counts were recorded for this clonotype. J is TRBJ2-3 and V is TRBV29-1, with TRBD1 identical over 7 bases. Germline loops: CDR1 SQVTM, CDR2 ANQGSEA. V gave up 6 bases and J gave up 2 bases; unmatched junction bases: 5. The CDR3 is made up of 13 amino acids. In DNA form, the CDR3 reads TGCAGCGTGTGGACAGGACCCACAGATACGCAGTATTTT. Protein sequence: CSVWTGPTDTQYF.

This clonotype was picked up many times. This chain uses TRBV20-1 with TRBJ2-3; TRBD2 matches at 10 bases. CDR1 and CDR2 (germline): DFQATT, SNEGSKA (reference sequence). V was pared by 0 bases and J by 3 bases, with 6 bases of the junction left unmatched. The length of the CDR3 is 16 residues. DNA for the CDR3: TGCAGTGCTAGAGAACAGCGGGAGGGCAGGACAGATACGCAGTATTTT. Its translation: CSAREQREGRTDTQYF.

This clonotype has ten or more counts. The chain couples TRBV7-9 to TRBJ2-1, with 10 bases identical to TRBD2. This CDR3 contains 12 residues. The V gene end was trimmed by 5 bases and the J gene end by 15 bases; junction bases not matched to a gene: 7. Germline V gene lookup returns CDR1 SEHNR and CDR2 FQNEAQ (reference sequence). The CDR3 DNA reads TGTGCCAGCAGCCCCGAGACTAGCGGGTGGTTCTTC. Translation: CASSPETSGWFF.

This clonotype occurred a few times. V and J are TRBV6-1 and TRBJ2-2, with 9 bases that match TRBD1. This CDR3 has 16 residues. CDR1 MNHNS and CDR2 SASEGT come from the germline V gene. V shed 6 bases, J shed 3 bases, and the junction held 8 bases outside the gene matches. CDR3 sequence (DNA): TGTGCCAGCAGCTCCGGGACAGGGCTTTACACCGGGGAGCTGTTTTTT. Residues: CASSSGTGLYTGELFF.

This chain links TRBV18 with TRBJ2-1; tentatively, D is TRBD1 (6 bases). The CDR3 covers 14 residues. Trimming removed 5 bases from V and 6 bases from J, with 14 bases in between. Germline CDR1 reads KGHSH; CDR2 reads LQKENI. CDR3 in amino acids: CASSSAGTPNEQFF. CDR3 bases: TGTGCCAGCTCATCGGCCGGGACACCCAATGAGCAGTTCTTC.

This clonotype was observed at least ten times. The gene calls are TRBV5-1 and TRBJ1-1; a possible D gene is TRBD1 (6 bases). The length of the CDR3 is 11 residues. Between the trimmed V and J ends, which lost 6 bases and 3 bases, there was a span of 6 bases. Germline V gene sequence: CDR1 SGHRS, CDR2 YFSETQ. CDR3 sequence reads: CASTGDTEAFF. CDR3 DNA: TGCGCCAGCACAGGGGACACTGAAGCTTTCTTT.

The sample holds a few counts of this clonotype. The limits of the CDR3 on the DNA are not certain, so only TCRdb's listed CDR3 is given. The rearrangement joins TRBV28 to TRBJ2-7; the D segment call TRBD2 is taken from the table without a DNA check. The CDR3 sequence runs 15 residues, both termini included. In germline, CDR1 is MDHEN, CDR2 SYDVKM. CDR3 region: CASSSSGTEGGEQYF.

The chain links TRBV20-1 to TRBJ2-1, with D possibly matching TRBD1 (8 bases). The germline V and J ends were trimmed by 2 bases and 3 bases, with 14 bases remaining between them. The CDR3 contains 15 residues. CDR1 DFQATT and CDR2 SNEGSKA come from the germline V gene (reference sequence). The CDR3 loop is CSARSGDRHYNEQFF. CDR3 nucleotide sequence: TGCAGTGCTAGAAGCGGGGACAGGCACTACAATGAGCAGTTCTTC.

This clonotype showed up just a few times. The gene calls are TRBV11-2 and TRBJ2-7, with 7 bases identical to TRBD1. Trimming removed 5 bases from V and 1 base from J; junction bases left unmatched: 5. The germline CDR1 and CDR2 sequences are SGHAT and FQNNGV. This CDR3 region has 14 residues. CDR3 sequence (DNA): TGTGCCAGCAGCCTTGACAGGGAATCCTACGAGCAGTACGTC. Its translation: CASSLDRESYEQYV.